This TCR beta chain was profiled in a study of blood T cell repertoires in COVID-19. Sequenced by immunoSEQ multiplex PCR; TCRdb stores in-frame clones only, minus some. This sample has about 200,000 clones, with 80% found just once. The CDR3 is 14 residues long. V was trimmed by 4 bases and J by 9 bases, leaving 19 bases between them. Germline V gene data show CDR1 as SQVTM and CDR2 as ANQGSEA. The chain couples TRBV29-1 to TRBJ1-5; TRBD1 is a possible D gene (5 bases). The specimen was peripheral blood. The sequence derives from a man aged 60 to 69 with acute or convalescent COVID-19. The CDR3 DNA follows: TGCAGCGTTGGCTCCGGGGGGGAATCGGGGCCCCAGCATTTT. This translates into CSVGSGGESGPQHF.